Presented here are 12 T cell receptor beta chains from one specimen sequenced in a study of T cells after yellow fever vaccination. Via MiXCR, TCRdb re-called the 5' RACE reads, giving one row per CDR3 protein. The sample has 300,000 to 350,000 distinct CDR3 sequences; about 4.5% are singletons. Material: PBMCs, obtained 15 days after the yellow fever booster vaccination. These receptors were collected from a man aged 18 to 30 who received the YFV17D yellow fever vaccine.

CDR3: CASSQGGRGHQPQHF. DNA of the CDR3: TGCGCCAGCAGCCAAGGGGGCCGGGGGCACCAGCCCCAGCATTTT. V usage is TRBV4-1 and J usage is TRBJ1-5, with a tentative D call TRBD1 (6 bases). CDR1 is MGHRA, CDR2 YSYEKL, per germline. CDR3 length: 15 amino acids. V lost 1 base and J lost 7, with 14 bases in between.

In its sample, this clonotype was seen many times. CDR3 sequence reads: CASSLGGYTQYF. CDR3 nucleotide sequence: TGTGCCAGCAGCTTAGGCGGTTATACGCAGTATTTT. The chain uses TRBV11-2 and TRBJ2-3; the D is unclear. Trimming took off 1 base at V and 7 bases at J, with 6 bases between the two ends. CDR3 length: 12 amino acids. From germline, CDR1 is SGHAT and CDR2 FQNNGV.

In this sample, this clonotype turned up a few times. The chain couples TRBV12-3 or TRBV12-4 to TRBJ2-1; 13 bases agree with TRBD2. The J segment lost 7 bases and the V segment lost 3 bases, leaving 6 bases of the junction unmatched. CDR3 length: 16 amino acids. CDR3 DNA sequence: TGTGCCAGCAGTTTCCGCGGACTAGCGGGGGTTAATGAGCAGTTCTTC. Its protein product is CASSFRGLAGVNEQFF.

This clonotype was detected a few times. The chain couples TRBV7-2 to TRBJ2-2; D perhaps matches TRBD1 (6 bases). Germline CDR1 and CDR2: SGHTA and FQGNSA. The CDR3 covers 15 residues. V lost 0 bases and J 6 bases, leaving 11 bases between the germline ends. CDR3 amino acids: CASSLANRAPGELFF. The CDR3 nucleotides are TGTGCCAGCAGCTTAGCGAACAGGGCACCCGGGGAGCTGTTTTTT. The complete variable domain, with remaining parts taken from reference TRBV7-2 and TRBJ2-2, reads GAGVSQSPSNKVTEKGKDVELRCDPISGHTALYWYRQSLGQGLEFLIYFQGNSAPDKSGLPSDRFSAERTGGSVSTLTIQRTQQEDSAVYLCASSLANRAPGELFFGEGSRLTVL.

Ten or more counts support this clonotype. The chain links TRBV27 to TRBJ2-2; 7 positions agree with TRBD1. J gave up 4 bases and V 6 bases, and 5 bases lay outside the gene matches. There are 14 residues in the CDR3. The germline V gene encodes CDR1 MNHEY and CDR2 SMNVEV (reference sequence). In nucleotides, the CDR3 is TGTGCCAGCAGCGCACAGGGGCCCACCGGGGAGCTGTTTTTT. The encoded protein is CASSAQGPTGELFF.

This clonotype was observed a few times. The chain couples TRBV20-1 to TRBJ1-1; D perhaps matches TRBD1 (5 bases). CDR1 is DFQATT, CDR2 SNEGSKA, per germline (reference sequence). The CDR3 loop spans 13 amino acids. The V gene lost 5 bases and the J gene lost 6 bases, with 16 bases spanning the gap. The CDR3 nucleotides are TGCAGTGCTGTTGGGGGGAGTAGTGCTGAAGCTTTCTTT. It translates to CSAVGGSSAEAFF.

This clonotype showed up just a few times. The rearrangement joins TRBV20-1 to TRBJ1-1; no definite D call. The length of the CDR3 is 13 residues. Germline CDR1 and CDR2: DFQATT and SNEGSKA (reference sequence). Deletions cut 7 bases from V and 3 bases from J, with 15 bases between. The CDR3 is CSVGGSVDTEAFF. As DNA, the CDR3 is TGCAGTGTAGGAGGGTCCGTGGACACTGAAGCTTTCTTT.

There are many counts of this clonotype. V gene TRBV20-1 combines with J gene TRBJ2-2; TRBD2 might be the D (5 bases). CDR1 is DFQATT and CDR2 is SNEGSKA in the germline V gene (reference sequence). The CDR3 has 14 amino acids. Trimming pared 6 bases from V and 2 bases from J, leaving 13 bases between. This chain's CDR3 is CSARREGNTGELFF. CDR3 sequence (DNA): TGCAGTGCGAGACGTGAGGGAAACACCGGGGAGCTGTTTTTT.

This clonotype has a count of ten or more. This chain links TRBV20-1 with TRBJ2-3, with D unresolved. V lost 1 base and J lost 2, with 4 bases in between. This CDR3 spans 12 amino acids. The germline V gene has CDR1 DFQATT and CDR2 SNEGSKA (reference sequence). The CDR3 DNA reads TGCAGTGCTAGAGTACTCACAGATACGCAGTATTTT. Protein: CSARVLTDTQYF.

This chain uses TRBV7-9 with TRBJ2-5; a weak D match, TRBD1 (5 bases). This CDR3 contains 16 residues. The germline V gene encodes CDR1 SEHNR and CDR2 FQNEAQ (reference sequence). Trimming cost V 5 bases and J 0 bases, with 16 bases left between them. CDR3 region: CASSPYRQLYQETQYF. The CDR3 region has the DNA TGTGCCAGCAGCCCCTATAGACAGCTGTACCAAGAGACCCAGTACTTC.

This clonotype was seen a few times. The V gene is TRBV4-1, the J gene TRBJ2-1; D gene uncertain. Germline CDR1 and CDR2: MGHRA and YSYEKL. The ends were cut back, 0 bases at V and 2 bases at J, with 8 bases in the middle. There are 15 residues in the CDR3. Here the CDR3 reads CASSQEWGTYNEQFF. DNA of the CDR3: TGCGCCAGCAGCCAAGAGTGGGGTACCTACAATGAGCAGTTCTTC.

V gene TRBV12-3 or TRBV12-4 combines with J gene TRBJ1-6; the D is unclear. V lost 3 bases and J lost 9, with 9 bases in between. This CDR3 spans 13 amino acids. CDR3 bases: TGTGCCAGCAGTTTCGGGTCCTCTTCACCCCTCCACTTT. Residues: CASSFGSSSPLHF.